These 10 T cell receptor beta chains originate from one sample sequenced in a study of blood T cell repertoires in COVID-19. The repertoire was sequenced with immunoSEQ multiplex PCR; TCRdb's copy has only in-frame clones and lacks some. The sample shows approximately 18,000 clones, about 81% of them seen only once. Sequenced material: peripheral blood. All receptors come from a man aged 60-69 years with acute or convalescent COVID-19.

The V and J genes are TRBV4-1 and TRBJ2-1, with 12 bases matching TRBD2. The germline V gene encodes CDR1 MGHRA and CDR2 YSYEKL. CDR3 size: 17 residues. V was clipped by 1 base and J by 7 bases; unmatched bases: 8. The DNA for the CDR3 is TGCGCCAGCAGCCAAGTTACCGGGACTAGCGGGTCAAATGAGCAGTTCTTC. Protein product: CASSQVTGTSGSNEQFF.

This chain joins TRBV9 and TRBJ1-5; D gene uncertain. V was clipped by 0 bases and J by 6 bases, with 13 bases between them. The germline CDR1 and CDR2 sequences are SGDLS and YYNGEE. This CDR3 comprises 15 residues. Written as DNA, the CDR3 is TGTGCCAGCAGCGTAGATGGTGGAGGCATTCAGCCCCAGCATTTT. Protein: CASSVDGGGIQPQHF. Together with reference TRBV9 and TRBJ1-5, the CDR3 gives the full variable domain: DSGVTQTPKHLITATGQRVTLRCSPRSGDLSVYWYQQSLDQGLQFLIQYYNGEERAKGNILERFSAQQFPDLHSELNLSSLELGDSALYFCASSVDGGGIQPQHFGDGTRLSIL.

The chain uses TRBV11-1 and TRBJ2-1; weak D call: TRBD1 (6 bases). Germline-derived CDR1 and CDR2 are SGHAT and FQDESV (reference sequence). V was clipped by 7 bases and J by 1 base, with 14 bases between them. The CDR3 covers 15 residues. CDR3 sequence reads: CASNRGQQSYNEQFF. The DNA of the CDR3 is TGTGCCAGCAATAGGGGACAACAGTCCTACAATGAGCAGTTCTTC.

The chain employs TRBV5-8 and TRBJ1-5; D perhaps matches TRBD1 (5 bases). Germline CDR1 SGHTS, CDR2 YDEGEE. This CDR3 region has 16 residues. V was trimmed by 3 bases and J by 5 bases, leaving 18 bases between them. The CDR3 region has the DNA TGTGCCAGCAGCTGGGGAGCAACTGGGGGGGATCAGCCCCAGCATTTT. Its translation: CASSWGATGGDQPQHF.

This chain joins TRBV12-5 and TRBJ1-1; D may be TRBD1 (6 bases). The CDR3 consists of 12 residues. Deletions cut 6 bases from V and 1 base from J, with 6 bases between. From germline, CDR1 is LGHNT and CDR2 FRNRAP. The DNA for the CDR3 is TGTGCTAGTGGGACAGGGAACACTGAAGCTTTCTTT. This encodes CASGTGNTEAFF.

This chain uses TRBV14 with TRBJ1-5; D gene ambiguous. V lost 4 bases and J lost 3, with 7 bases in between. The length of the CDR3 is 13 residues. Germline values: CDR1 SGHDN, CDR2 FVKESK. The CDR3 region is CASSRQYNQPQHF. DNA for the CDR3: TGTGCCAGCAGCCGGCAGTACAATCAGCCCCAGCATTTT.

The chain recombines TRBV5-1 with TRBJ2-5, with TRBD1 matching over 8 bases. Germline-derived CDR1 and CDR2 are SGHRS and YFSETQ. The V and J ends lost 4 bases and 0 bases, in that order; junction bases with no gene match: 8. The CDR3 totals 16 residues. In nucleotides, the CDR3 is TGCGCCAGCAGCGGGCCGGGACAGGAGTACCAAGAGACCCAGTACTTC. It translates to CASSGPGQEYQETQYF.

V gene TRBV6-5 combines with J gene TRBJ1-2; D remains unclear. The V end lost 4 bases, the J end lost 5 bases, and 8 bases lay between the germline ends. The V gene's germline CDR1 is MNHEY and CDR2 SVGAGI. This CDR3 spans 12 amino acids. CDR3 DNA: TGTGCCAGCAGTTCTACAGCATATGGCTACACCTTC. Protein product: CASSSTAYGYTF.

This sequence joins TRBV7-9 and TRBJ1-1; D possibly corresponds to TRBD1 (6 bases). V lost 6 bases, J lost 5 bases, and 13 bases lay in between. Germline V gives CDR1 SEHNR, CDR2 FQNEAQ (reference sequence). This CDR3 has 13 amino acids. CDR3 coding DNA: TGTGCCAGCAGTCTCTATCAGGGGACTGAAGCTTTCTTT. It encodes CASSLYQGTEAFF.

The J gene is TRBJ2-2, the V gene TRBV6-1; a possible D gene is TRBD2 (7 bases). This CDR3 comprises 15 residues. Germline values: CDR1 MNHNS, CDR2 SASEGT. Between the trimmed V and J ends, which lost 0 bases and 4 bases, there was a span of 9 bases. In nucleotides, the CDR3 is TGTGCCAGCAGTGAAGCAGGGGGGGGCACCGGGGAGCTGTTTTTT. The encoded protein is CASSEAGGGTGELFF.